Listed here are 13 T cell receptor beta chains from one sample, sequenced in a study of human T cells and chemical hapten exposure. Time point specified: pre-sensitization, week 0. Treatment described: therapeutic diphenylcyclopropenone sensitization with weekly scalp DPC. In TCRdb, the RACE reads were re-called with MiXCR into one record per CDR3 protein. Of approximately 60,000 distinct CDR3 sequences in the sample, roughly a tenth were seen once. This specimen consisted of whole blood, obtained in connection with sensitization to the hapten diphenylcyclopropenone (DPC). Source of these receptors: a man aged 35-49 years with alopecia areata. Some clones in this sample may be carry-over from other donors' samples.

This clonotype was detected many times. The chain has TRBV20-1 and TRBJ2-5; no firm D call. There are 14 residues in the CDR3. With 1 base removed from V and 5 bases from J, the gap between germline ends came to 14 bases. The germline CDR1 and CDR2 sequences are DFQATT and SNEGSKA (reference sequence). Written as DNA, the CDR3 is TGCAGTGCTAGAGCTTTGACGGTGGGGGAGACCCAGTACTTC. Translated: CSARALTVGETQYF.

This clonotype was observed many times. The rearrangement links TRBV3-1 to TRBJ1-6; D ambiguous. This CDR3 is built from 15 residues. V was pared by 4 bases and J by 8 bases, with 15 bases between. Germline V CDR1 and CDR2: LGHDT, YNNKEL (reference sequence). This CDR3 is CASSPTALGDSPLHF. The CDR3 DNA reads TGTGCCAGCAGCCCAACAGCCCTGGGAGATTCACCCCTCCACTTT.

Relative to its sample, this clonotype is medium-sized. The V and J genes are TRBV7-9 and TRBJ1-4; no clear D. This CDR3 contains 16 residues. CDR1 SEHNR and CDR2 FQNEAQ come from the germline V gene (reference sequence). Trimming stripped 1 base from V and 4 bases from J, with 13 bases between. In nucleotides, the CDR3 is TGTGCCAGCAGCTTAGGGGTAGTCCCCAGTAATGAAAAACTGTTTTTT. Amino acid sequence: CASSLGVVPSNEKLFF.

This clonotype was seen at least ten times. The chain has TRBV21-1 and TRBJ1-1. TRBV21-1 counts as a pseudogene. This CDR3 comprises 14 residues. CDR3 sequence: CASSKKGWNTEAFF. The CDR3 nucleotides are TGTGCCAGCAGCAAAAAGGGCTGGAACACTGAAGCTTTCTTT.

The J gene is TRBJ2-6, the V gene TRBV29-1, with 7 bases aligning to TRBD2. The ends lost 4 bases at V and 3 bases at J; junction bases unmatched: 6. The CDR3 has 15 residues. CDR1 is SQVTM and CDR2 is ANQGSEA in the germline V gene. Here the CDR3 reads CSVAGGPGGANVLTF. CDR3 nucleotides: TGCAGCGTTGCGGGGGGTCCGGGTGGGGCCAACGTCCTGACTTTC. The full variable domain, completed using reference TRBV29-1 and TRBJ2-6, is SAVISQKPSRDICQRGTSLTIQCQVDSQVTMMFWYRQQPGQSLTLIATANQGSEATYESGFVIDKFPISRPNLTFSTLTVSNMSPEDSSIYLCSVAGGPGGANVLTFGAGSRLTVL.

The chain has TRBV10-2 and TRBJ2-1; 8 positions agree with TRBD2. This CDR3 has 12 amino acids. Germline V gives CDR1 WSHSY, CDR2 SAAADI. The J segment lost 7 bases and the V segment lost 5 bases, leaving 1 base of the junction unmatched. CDR3 coding DNA: TGCGCCAGCAGTCCTAGCGGGAATGAGCAGTTCTTC. It encodes CASSPSGNEQFF.

Concerning this clonotype itself: A much larger clone sits a single nucleotide away, making a read error possible. The V gene is TRBV27, the J gene TRBJ2-7; 10 bases are a match to TRBD2. This CDR3 has 14 residues. Trimming cost V 0 bases and J 5 bases; bases outside gene matches: 1. Per the germline V gene, CDR1 is MNHEY and CDR2 is SMNVEV (reference sequence). CDR3 DNA sequence: TGTGCCAGCAGTTTATCTAGCGGGGGGCACGAGCAGTACTTC. This gives the protein CASSLSSGGHEQYF.

The chain is built from TRBV5-1 and TRBJ2-3; D possibly corresponds to TRBD2 (5 bases). The CDR3 sequence is 14 residues long. V shed 0 bases and J shed 0 bases, with 5 bases lying between them. Germline V gene data show CDR1 as SGHRS and CDR2 as YFSETQ. The CDR3 loop reads CASSLGGSTDTQYF. DNA for the CDR3: TGCGCCAGCAGCTTGGGAGGGAGCACAGATACGCAGTATTTT. The variable domain in full, with the rest retrieved from reference TRBV5-1 and TRBJ2-3, is KAGVTQTPRYLIKTRGQQVTLSCSPISGHRSVSWYQQTPGQGLQFLFEYFSETQRNKGNFPGRFSGRQFSNSRSEMNVSTLELGDSALYLCASSLGGSTDTQYFGPGTRLTVL.

In its sample, this clonotype was seen a few times. The chain employs TRBV18 and TRBJ2-7; D gene unclear. There are 14 residues in the CDR3. Trimming removed 4 bases from V and 2 bases from J, with 12 bases in between. Germline CDR1 KGHSH, CDR2 LQKENI. CDR3 sequence: CASSQPPNTYEQYF. CDR3 bases: TGTGCCAGCTCACAACCACCGAATACCTACGAGCAGTACTTC.

This clonotype showed up many times. This chain uses TRBV5-1 with TRBJ2-1; no clear D gene. V lost 4 bases and J 1 base, leaving 12 bases between the germline ends. Germline V gives CDR1 SGHRS, CDR2 YFSETQ. CDR3 length: 15 residues. The CDR3 DNA sequence: TGCGCCAGCAGCCGATCCTTCGGGTCCTACAATGAGCAGTTCTTC. Protein: CASSRSFGSYNEQFF.

This clonotype was counted many times. The chain carries TRBV5-5 and TRBJ2-7; 8 bases are shared with TRBD1. V shed 3 bases and J 5 bases; nucleotides not matched to a gene: 1. Germline lookup yields CDR1 SGHKS and CDR2 YYEKEE (reference sequence). CDR3 length: 12 residues. CDR3 amino acids: CASSWTGHEQYF. Here the CDR3 DNA reads TGTGCCAGCAGCTGGACAGGGCACGAGCAGTACTTC.

This clonotype appeared many times. As DNA, the CDR3 is TGTGCCAGCAGCAAAGGAGAGTTAGGTCTTCTCGGGGAGCTGTTTTTT. It specifies CASSKGELGLLGELFF. The chain employs TRBV21-1 and TRBJ2-2. TRBV21-1 is a pseudogene segment. The CDR3 runs to 16 residues.

The table lists this clonotype with many counts. This chain links TRBV6-6 with TRBJ1-2; maybe TRBD1 (5 bases). V was shortened by 5 bases and J by 2 bases, with 12 bases between the two germline ends. The germline gives CDR1 MNHNY, CDR2 SVGAGI (reference sequence). CDR3 length: 14 amino acids. The CDR3 coding sequence is TGTGCCAGCAGTCAATCGACAGCGAACTATGGCTACACCTTC. It encodes CASSQSTANYGYTF.